A selection of T cell receptor beta chains follows, all from one sample in a study of T cell repertoires in cytomegalovirus infection. TCRdb analysed the reads with MiXCR anew, one entry per CDR3 protein. This table has some 100,000 distinct CDR3 sequences, around 22% appearing once. The sample consisted of CD8+ T cells from PBMCs. Every receptor here comes from a human donor in good health (CMV status not recorded). Some clones in this sample may be carry-over from other donors' samples. Each CDR3 is given without its conserved first and last residue.

v_gene	CDR3aa
TRBV7-8	ASSFLGDVYEQY
TRBV7-2	ASTPQVGTGELF
TRBV29-1	SAALTGVTDTQY
TRBV29-1	SVRGGDNNEQF
TRBV7-9	ASSSSGTGNTEAF
TRBV9	ASSVGVNYEQY
TRBV29-1	SVEGLNYGYT
TRBV11-2	ASSLGANNQPQH
TRBV7-2	ASSRNGQGRADTQY
TRBV7-6	ASSSDGRTGELF
TRBV7-9	ASSYRQGSYEQY
TRBV11-2	ATRGDSSSYEQY
TRBV7-2	ASSLWETDTQY
TRBV10-3	AISDGDSRKLF
TRBV25-1	ASSSSYYEQY
TRBV30	AWNPDPYTGELF
TRBV28	ASNYVTGWVQPQH
TRBV6-5	ASSYSADLYGYT
TRBV2	ASSTNLNTGELF
TRBV12-3/TRBV12-4	ASSLGFAGRGANVLT
TRBV4-2	ASSLMEERGGPGELF
TRBV28	ASSDPPGDEQY
TRBV19	ASSIGQGNNSPLH
TRBV27	ASSNSGYTDTQY
TRBV7-9	ASSSGFAGGSTDTQY
TRBV5-4	ASSLPRGALSEQF
TRBV2	ASSSGTRNTEAF
TRBV5-6	ASSLGQVYYGYT
TRBV28	ASSPNSGANVLT
TRBV12-3/TRBV12-4	ASTFGSGILESKTEAF
TRBV6-2/TRBV6-3	ASSYPPLWADRSYNEQF
TRBV6-6	ASSYSGLLRDEQY
TRBV5-1	ASSFGPAAGDGYT
TRBV6-1	ASSPRGQPQH
TRBV6-5	ASSYSGTQETQY
TRBV28	ASSQVPGDGSTEAF
TRBV6-2/TRBV6-3	ASSYSRDRAWANTEAF
TRBV7-9	ASSQRTAPASGGLYQETQY
TRBV7-3	ASSPLGGGNTGELF
TRBV7-3	ASSLTADYNSPLH
TRBV29-1	SVQGTGNYEQY
TRBV7-9	ASSFRTESYEQY
TRBV5-6	ASSLSDTQY
TRBV6-5	ASSADPRGTDTQY
TRBV7-9	ASSHGATGGIQH
TRBV7-6	ASSSGTDSTGELF